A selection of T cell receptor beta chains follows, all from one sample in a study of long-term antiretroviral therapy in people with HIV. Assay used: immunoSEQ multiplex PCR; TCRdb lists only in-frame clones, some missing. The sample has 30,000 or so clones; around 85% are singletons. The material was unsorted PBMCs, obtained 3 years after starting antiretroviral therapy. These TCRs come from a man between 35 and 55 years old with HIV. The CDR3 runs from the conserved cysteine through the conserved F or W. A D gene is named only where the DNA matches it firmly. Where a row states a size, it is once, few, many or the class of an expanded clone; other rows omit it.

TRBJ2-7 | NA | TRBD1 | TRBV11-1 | TGTGCCAGCAGCTTTCCGACCGGGACAGGGACCTACGAGCAGTACTTC | CASSFPTGTGTYEQYF
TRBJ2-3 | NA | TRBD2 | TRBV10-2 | TGCGCCAGCAGCTTAGCGGGGGACAACACAGATACGCAGTATTTT | CASSLAGDNTDTQYF
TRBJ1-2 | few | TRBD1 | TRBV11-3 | TGTGCCAGCAGCCCCGGGACAGGGGGCCGGGATGGCTACACCTTC | CASSPGTGGRDGYTF
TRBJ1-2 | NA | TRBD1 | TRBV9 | TGTGCCAGCAGCCCCCCGGGACAGGGGGCCGATTCGATCTACTATGGCTACACCTTC | CASSPPGQGADSIYYGYTF
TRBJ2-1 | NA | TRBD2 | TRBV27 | TGTGCCAGCAGATCCACTAGCGGGGGGGCCTACAATGAGCAGTTCTTC | CASRSTSGGAYNEQFF
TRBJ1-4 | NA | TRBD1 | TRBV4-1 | TGCGCCAGCAGCCTCGAAGGGGACAGCGGTGAAAAACTGTTTTTT | CASSLEGDSGEKLFF
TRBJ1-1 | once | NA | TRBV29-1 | TGCAGCGTTGAGAAGGGCTACACTGAAGCTTTCTTT | CSVEKGYTEAFF
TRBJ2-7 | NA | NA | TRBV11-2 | TGTGCCAGCAGCTTAGAGTGGGGGACCTACGAGCAGTACTTC | CASSLEWGTYEQYF
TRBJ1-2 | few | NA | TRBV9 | TGTGCCAGCAGCGTAGGGTTCGTGGGGTCCGCCTATGGCTACACCTTC | CASSVGFVGSAYGYTF
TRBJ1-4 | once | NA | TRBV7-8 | TGTGCCAGCAGCTTAGTTGGGGCTGGGGAAAAACTGTTTTTT | CASSLVGAGEKLFF
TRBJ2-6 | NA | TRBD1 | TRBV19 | TGTGCCAGTAGTATTAAGACAGGGGGCGAGTCTGGGGCCAACGTCCTGACTTTC | CASSIKTGGESGANVLTF
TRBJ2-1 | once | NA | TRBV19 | TGTGCCAGTAGCCCTAGGGGTGCTTACGATGAGCAGTTCTTC | CASSPRGAYDEQFF
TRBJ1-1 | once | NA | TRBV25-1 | TGTGCCAGTTCAAGAGCGAACACTGAAGCTTTCTTT | CASSRANTEAFF
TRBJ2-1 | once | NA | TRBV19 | TGTGCCAGTAGCGGAAAGTGGAAGTATTACAATGAGCAGTTCTTC | CASSGKWKYYNEQFF
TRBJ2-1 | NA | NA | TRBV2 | TGTGCCAGTCAGACTAGTGGCAATGAGCAGTTCTTC | CASQTSGNEQFF
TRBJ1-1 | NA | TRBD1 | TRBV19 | TGTGCCAGTAGCGACAGGGGGCCAGCTGAAGCTTTCTTT | CASSDRGPAEAFF
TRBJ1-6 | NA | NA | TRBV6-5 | TGTGCCAGCAGTACCGCCACAGGGAGGAATTCACCCCTCCACTTT | CASSTATGRNSPLHF
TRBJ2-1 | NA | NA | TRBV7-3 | TGTGCCAGCAGCTCGTCGGTTGGGAATGAGCAGTTCTTC | CASSSSVGNEQFF
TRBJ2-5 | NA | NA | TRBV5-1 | TGCGCCAGCAGCTTGGGCCTCGGGGAGACCCAGTACTTC | CASSLGLGETQYF
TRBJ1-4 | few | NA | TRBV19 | TGTGCCACCAGGACATCCTCTAATGAAAAACTGTTTTTT | CATRTSSNEKLFF
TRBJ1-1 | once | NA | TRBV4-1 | TGCGCCAGCAGCCAAGTGGGCGGGGGGATGAACACTGAAGCTTTCTTT | CASSQVGGGMNTEAFF
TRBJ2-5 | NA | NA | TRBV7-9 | TGTGCCAGCAGCTTAGGGGACGAGACCCAGTACTTC | CASSLGDETQYF
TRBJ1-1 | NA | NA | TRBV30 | TGTGCCTGGAGTGTACTGGGGGGCTTCGGGAACACTGAAGCTTTCTTT | CAWSVLGGFGNTEAFF
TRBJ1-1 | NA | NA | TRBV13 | TGTGCCAGCTCAGGAGGGGGTATAAACACTGAAGCTTTCTTT | CASSGGGINTEAFF
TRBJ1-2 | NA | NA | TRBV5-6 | TGTGCCAGCAGCTTGGAGGTCGGCCCAACGGGTGGCTACACCTTC | CASSLEVGPTGGYTF
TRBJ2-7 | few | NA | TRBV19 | TGTGCCAGTAGTATAGATCTAACCTACGAGCAGTACTTC | CASSIDLTYEQYF
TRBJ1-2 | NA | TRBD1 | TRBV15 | TGTGCCACCAGCGCCGGGACAGGTCATAATCCCATCGGCTACACCTTC | CATSAGTGHNPIGYTF
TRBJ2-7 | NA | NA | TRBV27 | TGTGCCAGCAGTAGCGACAGGCCGGCGGTCCACGAGCAGTACTTC | CASSSDRPAVHEQYF
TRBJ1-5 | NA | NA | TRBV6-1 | TGTGCCAGCAGCGAACAGGGTTGGGGGTCCAATAGCAATCAGCCCCAGCATTTT | CASSEQGWGSNSNQPQHF
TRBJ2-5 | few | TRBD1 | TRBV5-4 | TGTGCCAGCAGCGAAGGACAGGGCGGCCCCCAAGAGACCCAGTACTTC | CASSEGQGGPQETQYF
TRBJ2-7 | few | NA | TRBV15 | TGTGCCACCAGCAGAGCAGACGGCAACGAGCAGTACTTC | CATSRADGNEQYF
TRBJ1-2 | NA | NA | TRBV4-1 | TGCGCCAGCAGCCAAGATGGGCAAAGTGGCTACACCTTC | CASSQDGQSGYTF
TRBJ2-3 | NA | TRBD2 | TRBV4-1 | TGCGCCAGCAGCCCTTCGGGACTAGCGGGAGGGGCAGATACGCAGTATTTT | CASSPSGLAGGADTQYF
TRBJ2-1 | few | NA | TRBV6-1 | TGTGCCAGCAGTGAGACTAGAGTTTCCTACAATGAGCAGTTCTTC | CASSETRVSYNEQFF
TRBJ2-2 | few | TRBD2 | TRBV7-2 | TGTGCCAGCAGCTTAGGGCTAGCGGGAGGCTGGAACGGGGAGCTGTTTTTT | CASSLGLAGGWNGELFF